The clone carrying this T cell receptor (beta chain) was observed many times. Its antigen is currently unknown. TCRdb re-called the reads through MiXCR, storing one row per CDR3 protein. The data contain around 710,000 distinct CDR3 sequences, about 28% of them singletons. This specimen belongs to a study of T cell repertoires in cytomegalovirus infection. The wider study: Peptides in the study included HLA-C-restricted and HLA-B-restricted CMV epitopes. Indications of both CMV infection and matching HLA type were provided by public TCR beta signatures. Regarding the study as a whole: Ex vivo responses were dominated by HLA-C-restricted CMV-specific TCR beta clonotypes. Frequencies of public TCR beta families were cumulated, and this identified carriers of CMV plus the relevant HLA.

V dropped 1 base and J dropped 1 base, with 8 bases sitting between them. The CDR3 spans 15 residues. Germline V gives CDR1 SGHVS, CDR2 FNYEAQ. Sample: cultured CD8+ T cells from PBMCs, taken from culture after CMV antigen stimulation. This TCR came from a human donor in good health (CMV status not recorded). Some clones in this sample may be carry-over from other donors' samples. The rearrangement joins TRBV7-6 to TRBJ2-1, with D unresolved. The CDR3 is CASSLGGLSYNEQFF. The DNA for the CDR3 is TGTGCCAGCAGCTTAGGGGGTTTGTCCTACAATGAGCAGTTCTTC.